Shown below are 2 T cell receptor beta chains from a single sample sequenced in a study of blood T cell repertoires in COVID-19 (dated by TCRdb to the early 2020s). The library was generated by the immunoSEQ multiplex PCR assay. The table was pulled from immuneACCESS by TCRdb, which kept in-frame rearrangements only. Such tables lose some clones; where checked, under half of the loss comes from unresolved V genes, and the rest has no known cause. The sample includes about 80,000 clones, with more than 60% observed a single time. The ten biggest clones cover around 15% of the sample. The sequenced sample consisted of peripheral blood. The receptors were sampled from a human donor in a cohort sampled during active COVID-19.

The chain links TRBV9 to TRBJ2-3; 8 positions agree with TRBD2. V was pared by 1 base and J by 10 bases, with 8 bases of the junction left unmatched. This CDR3 region has 14 residues. Germline V gene lookup returns CDR1 SGDLS and CDR2 YYNGEE. As DNA, the CDR3 is TGTGCCAGCAGCGTACAGCGGGAGACCCAGGCGCAGTATTTT. It specifies CASSVQRETQAQYF.

V usage is TRBV5-4 and J usage is TRBJ2-5, with D perhaps TRBD2 (5 bases). Per germline, CDR1 SGHNT and CDR2 YYREEE (reference sequence). The CDR3 totals 16 residues. V was clipped by 0 bases and J by 2 bases, with 14 bases between them. The CDR3 bases are TGTGCCAGCAGCTTGGCCGGATCTACTAGACAAGAGACCCAGTACTTC. As protein: CASSLAGSTRQETQYF.